These 18 T cell receptor beta chains came from one sample sequenced in a study of blood T cell repertoires in COVID-19. Generated by immunoSEQ multiplex PCR, the TCRdb table keeps only in-frame clones and is missing some. The table has under 75,000 clones, 88% seen once. The sample comprised peripheral blood. These receptors were taken from a woman older than 75 with active COVID-19.

This rearrangement joins TRBV27 to TRBJ2-7; 7 bases line up with TRBD1. V gave up 6 bases and J gave up 3 bases; unmatched junction bases: 8. Germline V gene data show CDR1 as MNHEY and CDR2 as SMNVEV (reference sequence). This CDR3 is 14 amino acids long. Here the CDR3 reads CASRTDRADYEQYF. The CDR3 DNA sequence: TGTGCCAGCAGGACCGACAGGGCAGACTACGAGCAGTACTTC.

The rearrangement uses TRBV5-4 and TRBJ1-2; the D is unclear. The CDR3 runs 12 residues. Germline V lookup: CDR1 SGHNT, CDR2 YYREEE (reference sequence). Trimming cost V 0 bases and J 6 bases, with 6 bases left between them. The CDR3: CASSLDRDGYTF. The CDR3 DNA reads TGTGCCAGCAGCTTGGATCGGGATGGCTACACCTTC.

The chain couples TRBV19 to TRBJ2-3; tentatively, D is TRBD2 (6 bases). This CDR3 region has 15 residues. The V end was cut by 5 bases, the J end by 5 bases, with 17 bases between. Germline V gene data show CDR1 as LNHDA and CDR2 as SQIVND (reference sequence). CDR3 sequence: CASSPRGLKGDTQYF. The CDR3 coding sequence is TGTGCCAGTAGTCCCCGTGGACTAAAAGGAGATACGCAGTATTTT.

The chain couples TRBV6-5 to TRBJ1-1; TRBD1 matches 9 bases. V gave up 5 bases and J gave up 3 bases; unmatched junction bases: 7. CDR3 length: 15 residues. Germline V CDR1 and CDR2: MNHEY, SVGAGI. Here the CDR3 reads CASSPGTGWDTEAFF. In DNA form, the CDR3 reads TGTGCCAGCAGTCCGGGGACAGGGTGGGACACTGAAGCTTTCTTT.

The J gene is TRBJ1-2, the V gene TRBV7-9, with 7 bases aligning to TRBD1. Germline CDR1 is SEHNR and CDR2 is FQNEAQ (reference sequence). The V and J ends lost 3 bases and 7 bases, in that order; junction bases with no gene match: 2. The CDR3 is 12 amino acids. CDR3 nucleotides: TGTGCCAGCAGCTTCGACAGGGTTGGCTACACCTTC. Translating it yields CASSFDRVGYTF.

The chain combines TRBV3-1 (or the pseudogene TRBV3-2) with TRBJ2-1; 13 bases align to TRBD2. V was pared by 0 bases and J by 9 bases, with 8 bases of the junction left unmatched. In germline, CDR1 is LGHDT, CDR2 YNNKEL (reference sequence). The CDR3 loop spans 17 amino acids. The CDR3: CASSQDLTSGGAGEQFF. Here the CDR3 DNA reads TGTGCCAGCAGCCAAGATCTCACTAGCGGGGGGGCCGGTGAGCAGTTCTTC.

The V call is TRBV10-2, the J call TRBJ2-3; 8 bases map to TRBD2. The germline gives CDR1 WSHSY, CDR2 SAAADI. Trimming took 6 bases from V and 4 from J; bases not matched to a gene: 6. CDR3 size: 14 residues. CDR3 sequence: CASSGRGEADTQYF. The CDR3 DNA is TGCGCCAGCAGCGGGAGGGGTGAAGCAGATACGCAGTATTTT.

V gene TRBV7-8 combines with J gene TRBJ2-1, with D maybe TRBD2 (6 bases). Germline lookup yields CDR1 SGHVS and CDR2 FQNEAQ. The CDR3 loop spans 17 amino acids. V was shortened by 5 bases and J by 4 bases, with 21 bases between the two germline ends. The chain's CDR3 is CASSTPLTGDAYNEQFF. CDR3 nucleotide sequence: TGTGCCAGCAGCACCCCCTTAACGGGGGACGCATACAATGAGCAGTTCTTC.

This chain connects TRBV11-1 to TRBJ2-1; 8 bases fit TRBD1. In germline, CDR1 is SGHAT, CDR2 FQDESV (reference sequence). V lost 4 bases and J lost 10; bases outside the gene matches: 3. CDR3 length: 12 residues. The CDR3 DNA follows: TGTGCCAGCAGCTCGGACAGGGAAGAGCAGTTCTTC. Translating gives CASSSDREEQFF.

The rearrangement joins TRBV15 to TRBJ2-2, with D unresolved. V was shortened by 1 base and J by 5 bases, with 14 bases between the two germline ends. Germline CDR1 reads LNHNV; CDR2 reads YYDKDF (reference sequence). The CDR3 runs 16 residues. The CDR3 DNA follows: TGTGCCACCAGCAGAGCGTACACCATTAATACCGGGGAGCTGTTTTTT. Translated: CATSRAYTINTGELFF.

J is TRBJ1-2 and V is TRBV7-9, with TRBD1 identical over 7 bases. Germline loops: CDR1 SEHNR, CDR2 FQNEAQ (reference sequence). This CDR3 is 13 amino acids long. The V gene end was trimmed by 5 bases and the J gene end by 4 bases; junction bases not matched to a gene: 4. In DNA, the CDR3 is TGTGCCAGCAGCCGGACAGGAGCCTATGGCTACACCTTC. It specifies CASSRTGAYGYTF.

The V gene is TRBV18, the J gene TRBJ2-5; D remains ambiguous. The V end lost 3 bases, the J end lost 5 bases, and 10 bases lay between the germline ends. CDR3 length: 13 residues. Per germline, CDR1 KGHSH and CDR2 LQKENI. CDR3: CASSPGLKETQYF. For the CDR3, the DNA is TGTGCCAGCTCACCCGGGTTGAAGGAGACCCAGTACTTC.

The chain uses TRBV3-1 (or the pseudogene TRBV3-2) and TRBJ1-2, with a weak D call TRBD1 (5 bases). The germline gives CDR1 LGHDT, CDR2 YNNKEL (reference sequence). The length of the CDR3 is 15 residues. Trimming pared 7 bases from V and 4 bases from J, leaving 19 bases between. DNA of the CDR3: TGTGCCAGCACCAACTGGGGGGTGGGCAGCTATGGCTACACCTTC. It is translated as CASTNWGVGSYGYTF.

The chain joins TRBV15 to TRBJ2-7; 7 bases line up with TRBD1. The CDR3 runs 14 residues. With V trimmed by 1 base and J by 6 bases, 6 bases remained unmatched. Germline V gene sequence: CDR1 LNHNV, CDR2 YYDKDF (reference sequence). This CDR3 reads CATSRGETGFEQYF. In DNA form, the CDR3 reads TGTGCCACCAGCAGAGGAGAGACAGGGTTCGAGCAGTACTTC.

CDR3 loop: CATSIFRGPGANVLTF. DNA for the CDR3: TGTGCCACCAGCATCTTCAGGGGGCCTGGGGCCAACGTCCTGACTTTC. The rearrangement joins TRBV15 to TRBJ2-6; 8 bases match TRBD1. The junction had 4 bases not matched to a gene; V was cut back by 4 bases and J by 2 bases. The CDR3 has 16 amino acids. Germline CDR1 LNHNV, CDR2 YYDKDF (reference sequence).

This rearrangement joins TRBV4-2 to TRBJ2-3; tentatively, D is TRBD1 (6 bases). Looked up from germline, CDR1 is LGHNA and CDR2 is YNFKEQ. This CDR3 spans 16 amino acids. Deletions cut 2 bases from V and 0 bases from J, with 12 bases between. The CDR3 loop is CASSQKTGISTDTQYF. CDR3 DNA sequence: TGTGCCAGCAGCCAAAAAACAGGGATTAGCACAGATACGCAGTATTTT.

This chain connects TRBV7-9 to TRBJ2-5; possible D gene TRBD1, 5 bases. V dropped 1 base and J dropped 5 bases, with 17 bases sitting between them. The CDR3 consists of 16 residues. CDR1 and CDR2 (germline): SEHNR, FQNEAQ (reference sequence). CDR3 DNA sequence: TGTGCCAGCAGCTTAGAGGGGTCCTTGTCTCGGGAGACCCAGTACTTC. Translated: CASSLEGSLSRETQYF.

This chain joins TRBV6-5 and TRBJ2-5; maybe TRBD2 (6 bases). The CDR3 is 13 amino acids. Germline V gene sequence: CDR1 MNHEY, CDR2 SVGAGI. V lost 6 bases and J 5 bases, leaving 13 bases between the germline ends. The CDR3 sequence is CASRGTVEETQYF. The CDR3 coding sequence is TGTGCCAGCAGAGGGACTGTGGAGGAGACCCAGTACTTC.